The clone carrying this T cell receptor beta chain was observed at least ten times. The antigen is not known. These data are taken from a study of CD8 T cells in ankylosing spondylitis. Study results and caveats: Some of the motif variants had earlier been found in reactive arthritis patients' fluid and blood. A TCR beta motif of under ten highly homologous variants appeared characteristic of ankylosing spondylitis blood. Disease-associated clonotypes exhibited CD8+ identity and were relatively infrequent in peripheral blood. In ankylosing spondylitis patients, matched synovial fluid reportedly showed significant enrichment of disease-linked clones.

The CDR3 sequence is 16 residues long. Germline-derived CDR1 and CDR2 are SGHRS and YFSETQ. The germline V and J ends were trimmed by 4 bases and 10 bases, with 26 bases remaining between them. MiXCR, run by TCRdb on the 5' RACE reads, gives a single entry per CDR3 protein. This sample has some 130,000 distinct CDR3 sequences, with approximately 7.3% found just once. The clonotype was recovered from a female donor with ankylosing spondylitis or in good health (not recorded which). Sample: blood, either unsorted or a sorted T cell fraction (not recorded which). The chain recombines TRBV5-1 with TRBJ1-1; D unresolved. CDR3 amino acids: CASSQLRTAPGMGAFF. The CDR3 DNA reads TGCGCCAGCAGCCAATTAAGGACGGCCCCTGGGATGGGAGCTTTCTTT. The full variable domain, its missing parts supplied by reference TRBV5-1 and TRBJ1-1, is KAGVTQTPRYLIKTRGQQVTLSCSPISGHRSVSWYQQTPGQGLQFLFEYFSETQRNKGNFPGRFSGRQFSNSRSEMNVSTLELGDSALYLCASSQLRTAPGMGAFFGQGTRLTVV.